This T cell receptor (beta chain) was captured by sequencing in a study of blood T cell repertoires in COVID-19. V lost 4 bases, J lost 0 bases, and 6 bases stayed unmatched. The CDR3 is 16 residues long. Germline CDR1 and CDR2: MDHEN and SYDVKM. Per the original methods: Reference gene primer amplification in the assay estimated nucleated cell counts. Produced via immunoSEQ multiplex PCR; TCRdb's table is partial and in-frame only. V, J and clone size were drawn from that table, and D and trimming were deduced from the DNA. This sample carries roughly 160,000 clones, 79% of them seen once, and the ten largest clones take about 20%.

The specimen was PBMCs or T cells enriched from blood (not recorded which). This TCR was recovered from a woman between 65 and 79 years old in a cohort exposed to, infected with or recovered from COVID-19 (not recorded which). The chain uses TRBV28 and TRBJ2-1, with TRBD1 matching over 7 bases. For the CDR3, the DNA is TGTGCCAGCAGTTCACCACAGGGGATCTCCTACAATGAGCAGTTCTTC. Protein sequence: CASSSPQGISYNEQFF.